This TCR beta chain is drawn from a study of CD8 T cells in ankylosing spondylitis. The V gene's germline CDR1 is DFQATT and CDR2 SNEGSKA (reference sequence). The trim removed 1 base at V and 5 bases at J, leaving 2 bases unmatched. This CDR3 contains 14 residues. TCRdb re-analysed the 5' RACE reads in MiXCR, keeping a single row per CDR3 protein. The sample has over 150,000 distinct CDR3 sequences; around 13% are singletons. Material: blood, either unsorted or a sorted T cell fraction (not recorded which). This TCR was recovered from a male donor with ankylosing spondylitis or in good health (not recorded which). V is TRBV20-1 and J is TRBJ2-5; 12 nucleotides agree with TRBD1. CDR3: CSARGDRGPETQYF. The CDR3 DNA sequence: TGCAGTGCTAGAGGGGACAGGGGGCCGGAGACCCAGTACTTC.